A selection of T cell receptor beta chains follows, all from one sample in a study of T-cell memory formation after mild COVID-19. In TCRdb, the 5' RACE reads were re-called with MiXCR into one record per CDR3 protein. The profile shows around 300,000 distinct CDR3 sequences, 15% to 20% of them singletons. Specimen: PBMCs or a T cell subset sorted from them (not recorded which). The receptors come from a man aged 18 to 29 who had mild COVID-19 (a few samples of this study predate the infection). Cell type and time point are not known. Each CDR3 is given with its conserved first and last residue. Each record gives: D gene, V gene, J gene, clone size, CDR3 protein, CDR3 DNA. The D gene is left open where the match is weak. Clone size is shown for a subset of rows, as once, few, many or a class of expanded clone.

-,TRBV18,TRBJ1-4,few,CASSPSRGGEKLFF,TGTGCCAGCTCACCCTCCAGGGGAGGTGAAAAACTGTTTTTT
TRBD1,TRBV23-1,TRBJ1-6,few,CASSQGGRDRDSPLHF,TGCGCCAGCAGTCAAGGAGGGCGGGACAGGGACTCACCCCTCCACTTT
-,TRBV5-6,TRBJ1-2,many,CASRKQDLYVLSYTF,TGTGCCAGCAGGAAACAGGACTTATACGTACTAAGTTACACCTTC
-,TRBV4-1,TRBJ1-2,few,CASSQIGRFGYTF,TGCGCCAGCAGCCAGATAGGGCGATTTGGCTACACCTTC
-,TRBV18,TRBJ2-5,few,CASSPRLEETQYF,TGTGCCAGCTCACCCCGGTTGGAAGAGACCCAGTACTTC
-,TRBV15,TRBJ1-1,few,CATSRVGGAGTEAFF,TGTGCCACCAGCAGAGTGGGGGGGGCCGGGACTGAAGCTTTCTTT
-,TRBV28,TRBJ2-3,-,CASTFQGHTQYF,TGTGCCAGCACCTTTCAGGGCCATACGCAGTATTTT
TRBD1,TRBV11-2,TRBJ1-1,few,CASSYIYRGLTEAFF,TGTGCCAGCAGCTATATATACAGGGGATTGACTGAAGCTTTCTTT
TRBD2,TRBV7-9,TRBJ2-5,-,CASSQRGGETQYF,TGTGCCAGCAGTCAGCGGGGCGGAGAGACCCAGTACTTC
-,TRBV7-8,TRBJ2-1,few,CASTPGRVSGNKQFF,TGTGCCAGCACCCCTGGGAGAGTTAGTGGTAATAAGCAGTTCTTC
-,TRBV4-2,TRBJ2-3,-,CASSQQSPDTQYF,TGTGCCAGCAGCCAACAGTCCCCAGATACGCAGTATTTT
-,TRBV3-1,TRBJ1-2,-,CASSQRGSYHGYTF,TGTGCCAGCAGCCAACGGGGCAGCTACCATGGCTACACCTTC
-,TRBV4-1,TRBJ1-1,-,CASSLYISFGADTEAFF,TGCGCCAGCAGCCTCTATATCTCCTTCGGGGCGGACACTGAAGCTTTCTTT
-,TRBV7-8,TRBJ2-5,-,CASNQRRVKETQYF,TGTGCCAGCAACCAACGGAGGGTTAAAGAGACCCAGTACTTC
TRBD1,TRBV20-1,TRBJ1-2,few,CSARDQGTGANYGYTF,TGCAGTGCTAGAGATCAGGGGACAGGAGCTAACTATGGCTACACCTTC
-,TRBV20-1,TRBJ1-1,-,CSARDLGMAEAFF,TGCAGTGCTAGAGATTTGGGGATGGCTGAAGCTTTCTTT
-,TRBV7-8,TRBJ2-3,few,CASRSSGRETDTQYF,TGTGCCAGCAGATCCTCCGGGCGAGAAACAGATACGCAGTATTTT
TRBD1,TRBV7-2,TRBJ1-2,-,CASSYSTGENYGYTF,TGTGCCAGCAGCTACTCGACAGGGGAGAACTATGGCTACACCTTC
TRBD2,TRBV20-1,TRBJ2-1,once,CSATSGGTYNEQFF,TGCAGTGCTACTAGCGGGGGAACCTACAATGAGCAGTTCTTC
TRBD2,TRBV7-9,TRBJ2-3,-,CASSADRGVPYF,TGTGCCAGCAGCGCGGACCGGGGGGTTCCGTATTTT
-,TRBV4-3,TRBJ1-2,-,CASSHGTEGRGYTF,TGCGCCAGCAGCCACGGGACGGAAGGGAGGGGCTACACCTTC
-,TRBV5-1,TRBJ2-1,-,CASSLVGSQVSYNEQFF,TGCGCCAGCAGCTTGGTAGGTAGCCAGGTTTCCTACAATGAGCAGTTCTTC
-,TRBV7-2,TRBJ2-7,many,CASTTGLSYEQYF,TGTGCCAGCACCACGGGGTTGTCCTACGAGCAGTACTTC
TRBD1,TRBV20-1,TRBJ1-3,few,CSARAWGGGGRIDGNTIYF,TGCAGTGCTAGGGCTTGGGGAGGGGGCGGTAGAATAGATGGAAACACCATATATTTT
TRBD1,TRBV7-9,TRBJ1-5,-,CASSPQGGTNQPQHF,TGTGCCAGCAGCCCGCAGGGGGGGACCAATCAGCCCCAGCATTTT
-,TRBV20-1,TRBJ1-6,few,CSARDQARTGGNSPLHF,TGCAGTGCTAGAGATCAAGCCAGGACGGGGGGTAATTCACCCCTCCACTTT
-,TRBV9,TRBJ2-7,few,CASSVTGSAYEQYF,TGTGCCAGCAGCGTAACGGGATCAGCCTACGAGCAGTACTTC
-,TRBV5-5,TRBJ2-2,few,CASSLDLGRTGELFF,TGTGCCAGCAGCTTGGATTTAGGGAGGACCGGGGAGCTGTTTTTT
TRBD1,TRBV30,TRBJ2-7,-,CAWEDRSSSYEQYF,TGTGCCTGGGAGGACAGGAGTTCCTCCTACGAGCAGTACTTC
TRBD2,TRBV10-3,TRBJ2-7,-,CAISDLGGTRQYF,TGTGCCATCAGTGACCTCGGGGGGACCAGGCAGTACTTC
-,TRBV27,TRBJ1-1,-,CASRGRYTEAFF,TGTGCCAGCAGGGGGCGGTACACTGAAGCTTTCTTT
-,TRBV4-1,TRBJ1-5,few,CASSQGTNQPQHF,TGCGCCAGCAGCCAAGGGACAAATCAGCCCCAGCATTTT